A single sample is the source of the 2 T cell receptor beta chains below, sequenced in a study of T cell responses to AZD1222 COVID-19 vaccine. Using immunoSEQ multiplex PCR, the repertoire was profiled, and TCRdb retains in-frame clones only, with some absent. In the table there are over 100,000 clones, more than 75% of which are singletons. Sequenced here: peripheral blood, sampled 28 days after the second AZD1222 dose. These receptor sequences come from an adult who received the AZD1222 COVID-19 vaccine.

The CDR3 region is CASSIRTRNTIYF. The CDR3 DNA sequence: TGTGCCAGTAGTATCAGGACGCGAAACACCATATATTTT. The chain employs TRBV19 and TRBJ1-3; D not certain. Trimming removed 3 bases from V and 5 bases from J, with 8 bases in between. CDR3 length equals 13 residues. CDR1 LNHDA and CDR2 SQIVND come from the germline V gene (reference sequence).

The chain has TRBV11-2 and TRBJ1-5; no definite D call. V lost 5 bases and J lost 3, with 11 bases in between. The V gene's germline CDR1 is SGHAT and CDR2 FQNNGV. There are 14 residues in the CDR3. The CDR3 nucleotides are TGTGCCAGCAGCGTCGGTAGTGTCAATCAGCCCCAGCATTTT. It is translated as CASSVGSVNQPQHF.